This TCR beta chain was obtained from a study of Graves' ophthalmopathy and Graves' hyperthyroidism. Background on the study: Before any treatment was given, at initial diagnosis, peripheral blood was collected.

The V segment lost 7 bases and the J segment 5 bases; nucleotides outside the gene matches: 5. This CDR3 is 14 amino acids long. Germline CDR1 reads SGHTA; CDR2 reads FQGNSA. Using RNA transcripts, the TCR beta CDR3 regions were amplified. First-round RT-PCR employed HTBI primers, with a second-round multiplex PCR after it. TCRdb ran MiXCR on the multiplex PCR reads and lists one entry per CDR3 protein. The data contain about 220,000 distinct CDR3 sequences, about 22% of them singletons. The sample holds a few counts of this clonotype. The chain links TRBV7-2 to TRBJ2-2; 9 bases are shared with TRBD1. The sample comprised peripheral blood. This receptor was obtained from a woman aged 50 to 65 with Graves' ophthalmopathy. CDR3 in DNA: TGTGCCAGCAAAAACAGGGGGCTGACCGGGGAGCTGTTTTTT. This encodes CASKNRGLTGELFF.